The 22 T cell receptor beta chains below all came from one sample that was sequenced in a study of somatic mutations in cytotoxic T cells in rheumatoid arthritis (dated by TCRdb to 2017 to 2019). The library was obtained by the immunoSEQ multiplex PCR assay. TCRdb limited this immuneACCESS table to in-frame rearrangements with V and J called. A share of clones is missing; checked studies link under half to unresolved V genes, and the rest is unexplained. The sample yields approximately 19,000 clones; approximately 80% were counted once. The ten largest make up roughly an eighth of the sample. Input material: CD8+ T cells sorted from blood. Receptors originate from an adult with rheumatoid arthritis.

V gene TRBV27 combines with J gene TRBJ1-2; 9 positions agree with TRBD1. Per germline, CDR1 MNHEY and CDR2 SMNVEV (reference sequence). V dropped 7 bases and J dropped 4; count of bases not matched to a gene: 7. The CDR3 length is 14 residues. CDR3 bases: TGTGCCAGCAACAAACAGGGGGCAGGCTATGGCTACACCTTC. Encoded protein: CASNKQGAGYGYTF.

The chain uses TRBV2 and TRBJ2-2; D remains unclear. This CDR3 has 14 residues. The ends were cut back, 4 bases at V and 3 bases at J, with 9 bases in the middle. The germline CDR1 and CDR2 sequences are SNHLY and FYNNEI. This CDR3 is CASSGINHTGELFF. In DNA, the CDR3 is TGTGCCAGCAGTGGGATCAACCACACCGGGGAGCTGTTTTTT.

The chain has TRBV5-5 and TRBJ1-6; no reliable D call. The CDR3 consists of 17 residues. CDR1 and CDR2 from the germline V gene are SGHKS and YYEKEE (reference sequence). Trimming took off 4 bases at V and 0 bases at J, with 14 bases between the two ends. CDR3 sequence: CASSLTRSSSYNSPLHF. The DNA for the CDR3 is TGTGCCAGCAGCCTCACAAGATCGAGCTCCTATAATTCACCCCTCCACTTT.

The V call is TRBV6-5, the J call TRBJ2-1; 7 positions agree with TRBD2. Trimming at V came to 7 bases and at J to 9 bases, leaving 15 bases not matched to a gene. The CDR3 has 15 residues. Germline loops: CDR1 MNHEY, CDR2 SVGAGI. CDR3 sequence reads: CASTQMGGTFGEQFF. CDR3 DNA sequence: TGTGCCAGCACCCAAATGGGGGGGACCTTTGGTGAGCAGTTCTTC.

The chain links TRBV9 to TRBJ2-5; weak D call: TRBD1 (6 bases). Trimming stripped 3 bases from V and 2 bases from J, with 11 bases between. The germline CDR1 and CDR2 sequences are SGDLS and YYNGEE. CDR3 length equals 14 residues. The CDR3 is CASSGGGQQETQYF. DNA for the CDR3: TGTGCCAGCAGCGGTGGGGGCCAGCAAGAGACCCAGTACTTC.

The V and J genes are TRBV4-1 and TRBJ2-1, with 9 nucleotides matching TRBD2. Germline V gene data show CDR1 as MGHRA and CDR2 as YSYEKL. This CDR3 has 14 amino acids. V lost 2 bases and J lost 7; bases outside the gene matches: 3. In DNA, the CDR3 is TGCGCCAGCAGCCAACAGCGGGGGGAAAATGAGCAGTTCTTC. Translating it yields CASSQQRGENEQFF.

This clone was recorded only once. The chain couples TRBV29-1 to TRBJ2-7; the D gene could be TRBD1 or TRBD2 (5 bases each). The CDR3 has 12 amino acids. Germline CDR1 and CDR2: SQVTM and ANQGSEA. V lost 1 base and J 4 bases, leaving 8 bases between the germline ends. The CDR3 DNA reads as TGCAGCGTTGAAGGGGGGACGTACGAGCAGTACTTC. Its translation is CSVEGGTYEQYF.

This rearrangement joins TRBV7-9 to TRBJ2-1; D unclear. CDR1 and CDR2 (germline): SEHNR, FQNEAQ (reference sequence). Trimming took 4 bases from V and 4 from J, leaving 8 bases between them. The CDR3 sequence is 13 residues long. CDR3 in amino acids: CASSSGAYNEQFF. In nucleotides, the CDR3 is TGTGCCAGCAGCTCCGGCGCATACAATGAGCAGTTCTTC.

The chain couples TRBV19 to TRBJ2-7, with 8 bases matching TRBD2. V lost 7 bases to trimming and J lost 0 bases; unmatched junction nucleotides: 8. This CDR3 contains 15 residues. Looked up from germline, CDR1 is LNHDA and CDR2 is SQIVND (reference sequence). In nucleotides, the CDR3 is TGTGCCAGTACCTATGGCGGGGGGTACTCCTACGAGCAGTACTTC. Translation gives CASTYGGGYSYEQYF.

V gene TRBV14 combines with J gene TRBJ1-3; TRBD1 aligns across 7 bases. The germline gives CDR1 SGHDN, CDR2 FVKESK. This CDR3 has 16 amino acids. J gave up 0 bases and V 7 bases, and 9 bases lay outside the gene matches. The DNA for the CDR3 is TGTGCCAGCACCCCACTCGCAGGGGGCTCTGGAAACACCATATATTTT. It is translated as CASTPLAGGSGNTIYF.

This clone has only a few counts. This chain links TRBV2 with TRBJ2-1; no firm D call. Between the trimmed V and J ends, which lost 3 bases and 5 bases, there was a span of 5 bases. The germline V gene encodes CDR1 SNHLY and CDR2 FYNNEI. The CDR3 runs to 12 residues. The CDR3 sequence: CASSDTNNEQFF. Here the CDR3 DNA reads TGTGCCAGCAGTGATACTAACAATGAGCAGTTCTTC.

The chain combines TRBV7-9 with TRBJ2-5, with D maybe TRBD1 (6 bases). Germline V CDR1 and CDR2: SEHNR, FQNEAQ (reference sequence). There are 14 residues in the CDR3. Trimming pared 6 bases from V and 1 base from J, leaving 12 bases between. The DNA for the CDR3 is TGTGCCAGCAGGATTACAGGGTCCCAAGAGACCCAGTACTTC. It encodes CASRITGSQETQYF.

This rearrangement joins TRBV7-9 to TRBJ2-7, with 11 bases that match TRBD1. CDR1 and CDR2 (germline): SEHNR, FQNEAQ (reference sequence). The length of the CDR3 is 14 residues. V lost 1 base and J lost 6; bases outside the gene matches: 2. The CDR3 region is CASSLGTGGSEQYF. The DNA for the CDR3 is TGTGCCAGCAGCTTAGGGACAGGGGGCTCCGAGCAGTACTTC. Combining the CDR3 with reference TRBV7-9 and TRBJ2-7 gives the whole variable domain DTGVSQNPRHKITKRGQNVTFRCDPISEHNRLYWYRQTLGQGPEFLTYFQNEAQLEKSRLLSDRFSAERPKGSFSTLEIQRTEQGDSAMYLCASSLGTGGSEQYFGPGTRLTVT.

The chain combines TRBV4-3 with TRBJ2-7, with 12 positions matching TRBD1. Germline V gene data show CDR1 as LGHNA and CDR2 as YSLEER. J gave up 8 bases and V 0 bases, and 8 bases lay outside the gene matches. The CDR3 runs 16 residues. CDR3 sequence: CASSQDLGTGGWKQYF. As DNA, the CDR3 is TGCGCCAGCAGCCAAGATCTCGGGACAGGGGGCTGGAAGCAGTACTTC.

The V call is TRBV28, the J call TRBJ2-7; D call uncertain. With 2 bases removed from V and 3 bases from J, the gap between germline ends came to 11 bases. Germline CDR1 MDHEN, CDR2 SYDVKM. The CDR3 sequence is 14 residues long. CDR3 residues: CASSLAADFYEQYF. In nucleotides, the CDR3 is TGTGCCAGCAGTTTAGCGGCAGACTTCTACGAGCAGTACTTC.

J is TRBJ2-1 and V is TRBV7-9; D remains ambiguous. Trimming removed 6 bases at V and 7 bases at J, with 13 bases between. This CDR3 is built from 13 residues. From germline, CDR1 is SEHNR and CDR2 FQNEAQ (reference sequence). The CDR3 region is CASSSGPENEQFF. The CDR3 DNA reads TGTGCCAGCAGTAGTGGGCCGGAAAATGAGCAGTTCTTC.

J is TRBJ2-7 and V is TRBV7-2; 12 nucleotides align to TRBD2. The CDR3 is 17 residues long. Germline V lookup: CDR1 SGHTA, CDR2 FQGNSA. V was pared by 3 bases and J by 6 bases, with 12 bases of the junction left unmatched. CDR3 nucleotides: TGTGCCAGCAGCTTGGGGGAGACGGGACTAGCGGGCTCCGAGCAGTACTTC. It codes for CASSLGETGLAGSEQYF.

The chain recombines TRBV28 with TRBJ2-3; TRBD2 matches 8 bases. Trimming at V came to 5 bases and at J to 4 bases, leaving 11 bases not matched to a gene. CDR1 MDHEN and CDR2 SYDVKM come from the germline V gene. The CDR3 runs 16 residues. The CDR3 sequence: CASSLTGTSIPDTQYF. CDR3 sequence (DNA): TGTGCCAGCAGTCTTACCGGGACTAGTATACCAGATACGCAGTATTTT.

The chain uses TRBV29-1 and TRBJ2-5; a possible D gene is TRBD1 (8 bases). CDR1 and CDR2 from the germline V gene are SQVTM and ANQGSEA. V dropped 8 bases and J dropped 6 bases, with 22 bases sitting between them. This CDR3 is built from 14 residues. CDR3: CSLTTGGGVQTQYF. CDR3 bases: TGCAGCCTTACTACAGGGGGAGGGGTACAGACCCAGTACTTC.

The CDR3 nucleotides are TGTGCCAGCAGCGTTTCCGACAGGGGACTGTCTGGGGCCAACGTCCTGACTTTC. Translating gives CASSVSDRGLSGANVLTF. The genes are TRBV9 and TRBJ2-6; 8 nucleotides agree with TRBD1. The V segment lost 2 bases and the J segment 1 base; nucleotides outside the gene matches: 8. Germline-derived CDR1 and CDR2 are SGDLS and YYNGEE. The CDR3 totals 18 residues.

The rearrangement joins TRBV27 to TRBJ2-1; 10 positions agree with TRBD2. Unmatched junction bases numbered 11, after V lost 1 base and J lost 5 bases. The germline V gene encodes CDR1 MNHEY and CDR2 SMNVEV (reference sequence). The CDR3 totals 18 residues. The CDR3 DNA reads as TGTGCCAGCAGTTTATTATTCTTGGGGCTAGCGGGGGACAATGAGCAGTTCTTC. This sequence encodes CASSLLFLGLAGDNEQFF.

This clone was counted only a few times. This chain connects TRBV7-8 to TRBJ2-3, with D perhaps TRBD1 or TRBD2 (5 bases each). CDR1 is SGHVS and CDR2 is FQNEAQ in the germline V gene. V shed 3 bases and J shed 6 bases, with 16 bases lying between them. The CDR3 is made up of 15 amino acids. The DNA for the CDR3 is TGTGCCAGCAGCTTCCTTGGGGGAAGGGGCGATACGCAGTATTTT. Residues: CASSFLGGRGDTQYF.